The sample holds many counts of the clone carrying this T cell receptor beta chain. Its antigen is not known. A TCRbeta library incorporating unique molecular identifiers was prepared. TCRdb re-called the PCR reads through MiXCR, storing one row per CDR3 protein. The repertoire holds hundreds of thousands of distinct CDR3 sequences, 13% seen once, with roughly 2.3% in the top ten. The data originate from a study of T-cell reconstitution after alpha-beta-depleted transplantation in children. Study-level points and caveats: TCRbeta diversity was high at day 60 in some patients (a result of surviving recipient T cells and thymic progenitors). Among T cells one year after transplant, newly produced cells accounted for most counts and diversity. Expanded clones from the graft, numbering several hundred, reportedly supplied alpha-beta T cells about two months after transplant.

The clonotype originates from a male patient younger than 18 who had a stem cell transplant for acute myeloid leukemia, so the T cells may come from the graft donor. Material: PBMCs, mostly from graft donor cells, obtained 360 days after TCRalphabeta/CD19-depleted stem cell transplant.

In DNA form, the CDR3 reads TGCAGTGCCGAGATAGCGGAGAGCCCTAGCACAGATACGCAGTATTTT. Protein: CSAEIAESPSTDTQYF. V usage is TRBV20-1 and J usage is TRBJ2-3, with D possibly TRBD2 on 6 matching bases. This CDR3 is built from 16 residues. V lost 6 bases to trimming and J lost 0 bases, with 19 bases between them. Per germline, CDR1 DFQATT and CDR2 SNEGSKA (reference sequence).